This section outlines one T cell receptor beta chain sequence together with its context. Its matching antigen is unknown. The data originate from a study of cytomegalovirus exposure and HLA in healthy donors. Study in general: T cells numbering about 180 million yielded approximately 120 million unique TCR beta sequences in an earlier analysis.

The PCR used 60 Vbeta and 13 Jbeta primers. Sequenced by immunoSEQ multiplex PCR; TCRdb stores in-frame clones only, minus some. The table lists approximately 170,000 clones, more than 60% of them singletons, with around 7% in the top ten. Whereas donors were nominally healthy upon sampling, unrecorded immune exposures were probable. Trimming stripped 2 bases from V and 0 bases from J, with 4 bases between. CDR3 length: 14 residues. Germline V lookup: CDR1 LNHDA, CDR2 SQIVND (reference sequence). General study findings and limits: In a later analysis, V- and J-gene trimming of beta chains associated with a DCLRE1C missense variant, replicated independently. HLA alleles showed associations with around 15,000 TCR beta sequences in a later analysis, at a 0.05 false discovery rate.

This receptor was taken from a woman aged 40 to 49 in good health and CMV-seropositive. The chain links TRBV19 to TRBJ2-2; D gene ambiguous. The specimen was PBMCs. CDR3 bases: TGTGCCAGTAGTATAAGCGCGAACACCGGGGAGCTGTTTTTT. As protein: CASSISANTGELFF.